This paragraph reports one T cell receptor beta chain. No antigen is known for it. This entry belongs to a study of T cell responses to AZD1222 COVID-19 vaccine. On the study more broadly: Second-dose timings of about 4 or about 12 weeks were pooled.

Study-wide results and caveats: Among spike-specific TCRs, nearly half reportedly target unmutated variant regions. Compared with day 0, the breadth and depth of the Spike-specific TCR repertoire rose significantly after two doses of AZD1222. Baseline seropositives among AZD1222 recipients totaled only five or six.

CDR1 SGHTS and CDR2 YDEGEE come from the germline V gene. The CDR3 is 11 amino acids. Trimming shortened V by 7 bases and J by 4 bases, and 9 bases separated the two germline ends. The protocol was immunoSEQ multiplex PCR, while the TCRdb copy is restricted to in-frame clones and leaves out a portion. The table records roughly 180,000 clones, about 85% of them present only once. The rearrangement links TRBV5-8 to TRBJ2-7, with D perhaps TRBD1 or TRBD2 (6 bases each). The sample here was peripheral blood, taken on day 0 of AZD1222 vaccination. The TCR comes from an adult in good health. CDR3 amino acids: CASGGGYEQYF. Written as DNA, the CDR3 is TGTGCCAGCGGAGGGGGGTACGAGCAGTACTTC.